The T cell receptor (beta chain) under discussion was sequenced for a study of human T cells and chemical hapten exposure. Study overall: Patch tests applied 0.01% DPC to the upper back and were scored after 6 days. Alopecia universalis, totalis or areata was present in patients who were mostly female.

This clonotype has just a few counts. The CDR3 is 15 amino acids. Looked up from germline, CDR1 is SGHKS and CDR2 is YYEKEE (reference sequence). With 4 bases clipped from V and 6 bases from J, the junction kept 10 bases outside the gene matches. TCRdb processed the RACE reads anew with MiXCR; each CDR3 protein has one entry. The sample consists of tens of thousands of distinct CDR3 sequences, about 11% of them appearing once. Time point: pre-sensitization, week 0. Regarding treatment: therapeutic diphenylcyclopropenone sensitization with weekly scalp DPC. Patients had alopecia, were aged 18 to 70, and were not pregnant.

The rearrangement links TRBV5-5 to TRBJ2-1; 7 nucleotides match TRBD2. Sequencing was performed on whole blood, taken in connection with sensitization to the hapten diphenylcyclopropenone (DPC). This sequence was found in a man aged 25-45 years with alopecia areata. Some clones in this sample may be carry-over from other donors' samples. CDR3 sequence (DNA): TGTGCCAGCAGCCCCGTCTGGGGGGAGGGCAATGAGCAGTTCTTC. It translates to CASSPVWGEGNEQFF.